Here is one TCR beta chain with its context. The germline gives CDR1 SEHNR, CDR2 FQNEAQ (reference sequence). Trimming took 5 bases from V and 0 from J, leaving 7 bases between them. This CDR3 comprises 13 residues. The method was immunoSEQ multiplex PCR; TCRdb's version includes in-frame clones alone and lacks a portion of them. Of approximately 77,000 clones listed, 80% to 95% are singletons. This specimen comes from a study of graft-versus-host responses after intestinal transplantation. This specimen was PBMCs, taken 98 days after intestinal transplantation. The TCR sequence derives from a human patient who received an intestinal transplant, so some T cells may come from the graft donor. The rearrangement links TRBV7-9 to TRBJ1-1, with no clear D. The CDR3 reads CASSGPMNTEAFF. The DNA of the CDR3 is TGTGCCAGCAGCGGCCCCATGAACACTGAAGCTTTCTTT. Complete variable domain (other parts from reference TRBV7-9 and TRBJ1-1): DTGVSQNPRHKITKRGQNVTFRCDPISEHNRLYWYRQTLGQGPEFLTYFQNEAQLEKSRLLSDRFSAERPKGSFSTLEIQRTEQGDSAMYLCASSGPMNTEAFFGQGTRLTVV.